This TCR beta chain was captured by sequencing in a study of monozygotic twins with inflammatory bowel disease. Points from the study as a whole: For IBD, no single strong associated signal or clonotype was supported. IBD patients displayed reduced TCRbeta diversity (inverse Simpson) when set against healthy co-twins.

Details on this clonotype: Its matching antigen is unknown.

Total RNA from whole blood was isolated with no T cell sorting. Total RNA, at 3500 ng, went into every TCR library. TCRdb reanalyzed the 5' RACE reads and collapses them to one entry per CDR3 protein, without DNA. The sample has 330,000 or so distinct CDR3 sequences. The TCR originated in a human donor with ulcerative colitis or Crohn's disease, or a healthy co-twin of an affected twin (not recorded which). The specimen was blood.

CDR3 sequence reads: CSVEDRRGRGRADTEAFF. The chain couples TRBV29-1 to TRBJ1-1; TCRdb gives TRBD1 as the D gene, but with no DNA this cannot be confirmed. The V gene's germline CDR1 is SQVTM and CDR2 ANQGSEA. This CDR3 is 18 amino acids long.